These 6 T cell receptor beta chains originate from one sample sequenced in a study of tumor and adjacent non-tumor tissue in lung cancer. The template was RNA from unsorted bulk tissue. A modified ARM-PCR protocol with three rounds of nested PCR amplified TCRbeta. Using its own MiXCR run on the multiplex PCR reads, TCRdb lists one record per CDR3 protein. The sample holds 120,000 or so distinct CDR3 sequences, approximately 87% seen once. The specimen sequenced was lung tumor tissue. The receptor source for this set is a man aged 65-85 years with non-small cell lung cancer.

The CDR3 DNA reads TGCAGCGTTGGACAGGGGATGGGTGAAAAACTGTTTTTT. Translated, it gives CSVGQGMGEKLFF. The V and J genes are TRBV29-1 and TRBJ1-4, with 8 bases matching TRBD1. V gave up 4 bases and J gave up 7 bases; unmatched junction bases: 5. The V gene's germline CDR1 is SQVTM and CDR2 ANQGSEA. This CDR3 has 13 amino acids.

Regarding this clonotype: The germline gene is not matched at one end of the junction; a read error may be the cause. The rearrangement links TRBV10-3 to TRBJ1-1; no clear D gene. The germline V gene has CDR1 ENHRY and CDR2 SYGVKD. This CDR3 comprises 12 residues. CDR3 nucleotide sequence: TGTGCCAGCAGTGAGCGCGACACTGAGGCTTTCTTT. Residues: CASSERDTEAFF.

As concerns this clonotype: One end of the junction fails to match germline, which may point to a read error. The CDR3 loop reads CNVERLVAVTGTQYF. As DNA, the CDR3 is TGCAACGTGGAAAGACTAGTGGCGGTAACAGGTACGCAGTATTTT. The V call is TRBV29-1, the J call TRBJ2-3, with D possibly matching TRBD2 (6 bases). CDR1 and CDR2 (germline): SQVTM, ANQGSEA. The CDR3 loop spans 15 amino acids.

J is TRBJ2-1 and V is TRBV5-4; the match to TRBD2 covers 8 bases. CDR1 is SGHNT and CDR2 is YYREEE in the germline V gene (reference sequence). The CDR3 sequence is 15 residues long. Trimming removed 0 bases from V and 13 bases from J; junction bases left unmatched: 12. CDR3 nucleotides: TGTGCCAGCAGCTTGGTCGGGGGGGCCAAGAATGGACAGTTCTTC. As protein: CASSLVGGAKNGQFF.

The rearrangement uses TRBV21-1 and TRBJ2-3. TRBV21-1 is tagged as a pseudogene. The CDR3 is 15 amino acids. CDR3 sequence (DNA): TGTGCCAGCAGCAAATTCGTGCCATGCACAGATACGCAGTATTTT. Translation gives CASSKFVPCTDTQYF.

This clonotype was found once. This rearrangement joins TRBV29-1 to TRBJ2-7; 7 nucleotides line up with TRBD1. The CDR3 has 11 amino acids. Per the germline V gene, CDR1 is SQVTM and CDR2 is ANQGSEA. As DNA, the CDR3 is TGCATCGTCGTGACAGGGTTCGAGCAGTACTTC. Its protein is CIVVTGFEQYF.